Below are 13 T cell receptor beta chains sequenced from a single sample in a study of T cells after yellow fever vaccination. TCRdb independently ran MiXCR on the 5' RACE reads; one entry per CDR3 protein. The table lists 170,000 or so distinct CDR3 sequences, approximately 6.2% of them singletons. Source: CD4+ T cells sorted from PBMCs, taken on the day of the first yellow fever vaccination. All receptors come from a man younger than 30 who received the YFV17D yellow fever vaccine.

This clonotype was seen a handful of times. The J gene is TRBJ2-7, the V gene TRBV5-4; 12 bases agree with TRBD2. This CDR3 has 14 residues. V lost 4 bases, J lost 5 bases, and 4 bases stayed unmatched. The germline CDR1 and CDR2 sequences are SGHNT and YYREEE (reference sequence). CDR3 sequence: CASSARLAGDEQYF. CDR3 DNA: TGTGCCAGCAGCGCGCGACTAGCGGGGGACGAGCAGTACTTC.

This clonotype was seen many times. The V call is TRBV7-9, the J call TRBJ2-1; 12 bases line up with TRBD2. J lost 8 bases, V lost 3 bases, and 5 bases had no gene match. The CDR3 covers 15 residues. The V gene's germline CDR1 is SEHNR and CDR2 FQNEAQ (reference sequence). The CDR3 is CASSLGLAGLHEQFF. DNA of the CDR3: TGTGCCAGCAGCTTGGGACTAGCGGGCCTTCATGAGCAGTTCTTC. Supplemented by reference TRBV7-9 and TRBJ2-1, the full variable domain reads DTGVSQNPRHKITKRGQNVTFRCDPISEHNRLYWYRQTLGQGPEFLTYFQNEAQLEKSRLLSDRFSAERPKGSFSTLEIQRTEQGDSAMYLCASSLGLAGLHEQFFGPGTRLTVL.

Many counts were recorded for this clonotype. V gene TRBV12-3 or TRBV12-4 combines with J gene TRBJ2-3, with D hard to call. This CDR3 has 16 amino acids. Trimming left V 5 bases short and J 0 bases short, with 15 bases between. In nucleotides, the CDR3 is TGTGCCAGCAGTCCGCCTTACACATCTAGCACAGATACGCAGTATTTT. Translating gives CASSPPYTSSTDTQYF.

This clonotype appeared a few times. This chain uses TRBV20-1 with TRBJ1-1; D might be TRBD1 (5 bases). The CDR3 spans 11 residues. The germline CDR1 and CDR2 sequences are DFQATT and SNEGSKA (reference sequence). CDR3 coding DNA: TGCAGGGGGGAGGATAACACTGAAGCTTTCTTT. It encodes CRGEDNTEAFF.

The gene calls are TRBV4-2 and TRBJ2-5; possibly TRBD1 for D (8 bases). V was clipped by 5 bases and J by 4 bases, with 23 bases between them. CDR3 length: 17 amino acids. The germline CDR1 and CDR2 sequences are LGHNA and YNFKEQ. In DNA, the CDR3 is TGTGCCAGCAGCACGCGGGCCAGGGGGCAGCGGGGAGAGACCCAGTACTTC. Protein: CASSTRARGQRGETQYF.

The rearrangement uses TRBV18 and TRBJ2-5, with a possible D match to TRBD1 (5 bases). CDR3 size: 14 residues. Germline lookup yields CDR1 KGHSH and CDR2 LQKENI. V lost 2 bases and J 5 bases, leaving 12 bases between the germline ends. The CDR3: CASSPATVRETQYF. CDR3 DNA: TGTGCCAGCTCACCAGCGACAGTCAGGGAGACCCAGTACTTC.

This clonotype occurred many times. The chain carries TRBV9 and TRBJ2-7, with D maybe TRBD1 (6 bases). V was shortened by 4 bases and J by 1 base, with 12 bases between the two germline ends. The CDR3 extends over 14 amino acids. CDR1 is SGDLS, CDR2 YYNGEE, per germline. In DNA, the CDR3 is TGTGCCAGCAGCAGGACAGTCTCTTCCTACGAGCAGTACTTC. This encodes CASSRTVSSYEQYF.

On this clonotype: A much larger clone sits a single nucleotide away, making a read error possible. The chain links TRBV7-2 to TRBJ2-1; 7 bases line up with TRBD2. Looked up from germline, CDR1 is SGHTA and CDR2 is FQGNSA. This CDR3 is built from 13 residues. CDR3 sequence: CAGSLFQRGEQFF. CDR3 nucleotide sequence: TGTGCCGGCAGCTTATTTCAGCGGGGCGAGCAGTTCTTC.

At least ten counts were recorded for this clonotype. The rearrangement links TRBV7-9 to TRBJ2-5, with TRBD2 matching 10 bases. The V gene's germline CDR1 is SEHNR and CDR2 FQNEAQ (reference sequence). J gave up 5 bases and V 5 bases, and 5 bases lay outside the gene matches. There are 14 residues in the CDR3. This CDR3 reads CASSPGLARETQYF. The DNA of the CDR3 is TGTGCCAGCAGCCCGGGACTAGCGAGGGAGACCCAGTACTTC.

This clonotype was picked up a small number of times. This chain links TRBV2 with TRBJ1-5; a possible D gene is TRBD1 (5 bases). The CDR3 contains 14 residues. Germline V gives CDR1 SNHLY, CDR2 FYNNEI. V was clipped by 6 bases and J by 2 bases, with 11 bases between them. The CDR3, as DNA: TGTGCCAGCAGGGGGTCGGGGGGCAATCAGCCCCAGCATTTT. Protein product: CASRGSGGNQPQHF.

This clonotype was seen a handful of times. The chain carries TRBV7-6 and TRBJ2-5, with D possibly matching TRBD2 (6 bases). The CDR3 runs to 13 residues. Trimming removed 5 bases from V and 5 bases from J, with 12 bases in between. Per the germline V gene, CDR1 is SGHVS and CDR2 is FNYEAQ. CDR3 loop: CASSSFGGETQYF. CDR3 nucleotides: TGTGCCAGCAGCAGTTTTGGAGGGGAGACCCAGTACTTC.

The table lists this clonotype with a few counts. The chain's CDR3 is CASSEWVPGELFF. CDR3 nucleotides: TGTGCCAGCAGTGAGTGGGTGCCCGGGGAGCTGTTTTTT. The rearrangement uses TRBV6-2 or TRBV6-3 and TRBJ2-2, with unresolved D. The CDR3 totals 13 residues. The V and J ends lost 5 bases and 6 bases respectively, with 10 bases between them. CDR1 and CDR2 (germline): MNHEY, SVGEGT.

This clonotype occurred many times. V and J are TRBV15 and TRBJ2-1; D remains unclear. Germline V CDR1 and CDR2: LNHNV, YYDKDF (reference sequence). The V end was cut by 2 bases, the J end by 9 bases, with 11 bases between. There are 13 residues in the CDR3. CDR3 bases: TGTGCCACCAGCAGAAACAAACCGGGTGAGCAGTTCTTC. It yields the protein CATSRNKPGEQFF.